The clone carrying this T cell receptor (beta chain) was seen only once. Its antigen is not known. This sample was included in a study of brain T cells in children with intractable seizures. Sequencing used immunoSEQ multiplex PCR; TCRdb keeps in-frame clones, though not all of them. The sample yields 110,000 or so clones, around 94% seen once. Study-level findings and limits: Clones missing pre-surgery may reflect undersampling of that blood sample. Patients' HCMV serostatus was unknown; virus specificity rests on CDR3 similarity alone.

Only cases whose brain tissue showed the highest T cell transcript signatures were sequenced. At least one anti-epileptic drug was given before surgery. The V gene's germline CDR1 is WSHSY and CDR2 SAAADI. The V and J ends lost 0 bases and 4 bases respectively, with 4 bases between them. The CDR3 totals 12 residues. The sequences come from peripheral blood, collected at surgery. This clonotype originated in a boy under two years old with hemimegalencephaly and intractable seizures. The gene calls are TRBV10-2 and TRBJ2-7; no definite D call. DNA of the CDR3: TGCGCCAGCAGTGAGTCTCCTTACGAGCAGTACTTC. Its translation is CASSESPYEQYF.